The clone carrying this T cell receptor beta chain was observed a single time. This specimen belongs to a study of blood T cell repertoires in COVID-19. About the research overall: Acute-phase and convalescent COVID-19 samples originated in the United States, Italy and Spain. Sources were T cells, B-cell-depleted T cells, or PBMCs; the material itself was cDNA or gDNA.

Original handling: Reference gene primer amplification yielded estimated nucleated cell counts. The repertoire was sequenced with immunoSEQ multiplex PCR; TCRdb's copy has only in-frame clones and lacks some. For V, J and clone size, that table is used; D and trimming come from the DNA. The data hold 120,000 to 150,000 clones, with 70% to 90% observed a single time. The CDR3 contains 16 residues. Trimming took 5 bases from V and 7 from J, leaving 23 bases between them. CDR1 is KGHSH and CDR2 is LQKENI in the germline V gene. The sequenced sample was peripheral blood. The rearrangement uses TRBV18 and TRBJ1-2, with unresolved D. The TCR comes from a woman between 50 and 59 years old with acute or convalescent COVID-19. In nucleotides, the CDR3 is TGTGCCAGCTCAGTCGCCGACGGCGGCGCGGGTCTTGGCTACACCTTC. Translated: CASSVADGGAGLGYTF. The complete variable domain, with remaining parts taken from reference TRBV18 and TRBJ1-2, reads NAGVMQNPRHLVRRRGQEARLRCSPMKGHSHVYWYRQLPEEGLKFMVYLQKENIIDESGMPKERFSAEFPKEGPSILRIQQVVRGDSAAYFCASSVADGGAGLGYTFGSGTRLTVV.